Described below is a single TCR beta chain sequence and its context. Its antigen is still unknown. This record comes from a study of regulatory T cells in long-lasting Graves disease. Overall study findings and caveats: Reduced TCR diversity was observed in persistent Graves' patients versus newly diagnosed patients. Persistent disease favored TRBV28, TRBJ1-2 and TRBJ2-5.

To make TCR beta libraries, researchers used iRepertoire HTBI primers and Arm-PCR of CDR3 regions. TCRdb reprocessed the multiplex PCR reads via MiXCR and lists one record per CDR3 protein. The sample includes roughly 560,000 distinct CDR3 sequences, around 15% of them seen just once. The germline CDR1 and CDR2 sequences are SGHRS and YFSETQ. This CDR3 region has 15 residues. V shed 4 bases and J 7 bases; nucleotides not matched to a gene: 12. Time point described: newly diagnosed GD, antithyroid drugs for less than 3 months. From RNA extracted from PBMCs, the TCR library was made. The same sample was also used in a study of T cells in Graves' hyperthyroidism and ophthalmopathy.

The origin of this receptor is a woman aged 35-60 years with Graves disease. The V and J genes are TRBV5-1 and TRBJ1-1; 8 positions agree with TRBD1. The source material was peripheral blood mononuclear cells (PBMCs), sampled at new diagnosis, from a patient treated with antithyroid drugs. Here the CDR3 DNA reads TGCGCCAGCAGCACGCGACAGGGGAATGTTGGTGAAGCTTTCTTT. Translated: CASSTRQGNVGEAFF.